A selection of T cell receptor beta chains follows, all from one sample in a study of blood T cell repertoires in COVID-19. Sequenced by immunoSEQ multiplex PCR; TCRdb stores in-frame clones only, minus some. The data hold approximately 100,000 clones, with 75% to 90% observed a single time. Sequenced: peripheral blood. These receptors came from a man aged 55 to 70 with acute or convalescent COVID-19. CDR3s include the opening cysteine and the closing phenylalanine or tryptophan. A D gene is named only where the DNA matches it firmly. Part of the rows lack a size; the others show once, few, many or a class for expanded clones.

cdr3_nt: TGTGCCAGCAGCAATAGGATGGAGGTGGCAGATACGCAGTATTTT; cdr3_aa: CASSNRMEVADTQYF; v_call: TRBV6-4; j_call: TRBJ2-3; d_call: NA; clone_size: NA
cdr3_nt: TGTGCCAGCAGTTTCCGGTTAGATACGCAGTATTTT; cdr3_aa: CASSFRLDTQYF; v_call: TRBV27; j_call: TRBJ2-3; d_call: NA; clone_size: NA
cdr3_nt: TGTGCCAGCAGCCAAGGTTCTTTGTGGAGCTATGGCTACACCTTC; cdr3_aa: CASSQGSLWSYGYTF; v_call: TRBV3-1/TRBV3-2; j_call: TRBJ1-2; d_call: NA; clone_size: NA
cdr3_nt: TGTGCCAGCAGACCGACAGGGTTCGGAAAACTGTTTTTT; cdr3_aa: CASRPTGFGKLFF; v_call: TRBV11-2; j_call: TRBJ1-4; d_call: TRBD1; clone_size: NA
cdr3_nt: TGTGCCAGCAGCTTTAGCGGGAGTCGGACCGGGGAGCTGTTTTTT; cdr3_aa: CASSFSGSRTGELFF; v_call: TRBV5-4; j_call: TRBJ2-2; d_call: TRBD2; clone_size: NA
cdr3_nt: TGTGCCAGCAGTTATAGACAGGGAATCGTGCAGTACTTC; cdr3_aa: CASSYRQGIVQYF; v_call: TRBV6-5; j_call: TRBJ2-7; d_call: TRBD1; clone_size: NA
cdr3_nt: TGTGCCAGCAGTTGGAGGACCGGGGAGCTGTTTTTT; cdr3_aa: CASSWRTGELFF; v_call: TRBV12-3/TRBV12-4; j_call: TRBJ2-2; d_call: NA; clone_size: NA
cdr3_nt: TGTGCCAGCAGCTCAAAGGGGGCAGCTTCACCCCTCCACTTT; cdr3_aa: CASSSKGAASPLHF; v_call: TRBV9; j_call: TRBJ1-6; d_call: TRBD1; clone_size: NA
cdr3_nt: TGTGCCACCGAAAGACAGGGCGCAGATACGCAGTATTTT; cdr3_aa: CATERQGADTQYF; v_call: TRBV5-8; j_call: TRBJ2-3; d_call: TRBD1; clone_size: NA
cdr3_nt: TGTGCCAGCAGTTACTCGGCTCAAGTGGAGCAGTTCTTC; cdr3_aa: CASSYSAQVEQFF; v_call: TRBV6-2/TRBV6-3; j_call: TRBJ2-1; d_call: NA; clone_size: once
cdr3_nt: TGTGCCAGCAGTGACTTCCTCGTTAGCGGGCCATACAATGAGCAGTTCTTC; cdr3_aa: CASSDFLVSGPYNEQFF; v_call: TRBV25-1; j_call: TRBJ2-1; d_call: TRBD2; clone_size: NA
cdr3_nt: TGTGCCAGCAAGACTTATCTACTCCCTGAAGAGACCCAGTACTTC; cdr3_aa: CASKTYLLPEETQYF; v_call: TRBV2; j_call: TRBJ2-5; d_call: NA; clone_size: NA
cdr3_nt: TGCGCCAGCAGATACAGGGGATTAGGCGGCACTGAAGCTTTCTTT; cdr3_aa: CASRYRGLGGTEAFF; v_call: TRBV5-1; j_call: TRBJ1-1; d_call: TRBD1; clone_size: NA
cdr3_nt: TGCGCCAGCAGCCTAACTAGGGTCAATGAGCAGTTCTTC; cdr3_aa: CASSLTRVNEQFF; v_call: TRBV5-1; j_call: TRBJ2-1; d_call: NA; clone_size: NA
cdr3_nt: TGTGCCAGCAGTTACTCCTCGTACCAAGAGACCCAGTACTTC; cdr3_aa: CASSYSSYQETQYF; v_call: TRBV6-5; j_call: TRBJ2-5; d_call: NA; clone_size: NA
cdr3_nt: TGTGCCAGTGAGGACTTAAACAATGAGCAGTTCTTC; cdr3_aa: CASEDLNNEQFF; v_call: TRBV19; j_call: TRBJ2-1; d_call: NA; clone_size: NA
cdr3_nt: TGTGCCAGCAGCCGCGGAGGGACAGGAAAAGAGACCCAGTACTTC; cdr3_aa: CASSRGGTGKETQYF; v_call: TRBV5-4; j_call: TRBJ2-5; d_call: TRBD1; clone_size: NA
cdr3_nt: TGTGCCAGCCAACTAGACAGGGCGGGCACCGGGGAGCTGTTTTTT; cdr3_aa: CASQLDRAGTGELFF; v_call: TRBV19; j_call: TRBJ2-2; d_call: TRBD1; clone_size: NA
cdr3_nt: TGTGCCAGCAGCTGGGGGCTAGCGGGAGTTTCCGAGCAGTACTTC; cdr3_aa: CASSWGLAGVSEQYF; v_call: TRBV5-6; j_call: TRBJ2-7; d_call: TRBD2; clone_size: NA
cdr3_nt: TGTGCCAGCAGCATAAGACAAGGCAGCACAGATACGCAGTATTTT; cdr3_aa: CASSIRQGSTDTQYF; v_call: TRBV5-4; j_call: TRBJ2-3; d_call: NA; clone_size: NA